These 25 T cell receptor beta chains came from one sample sequenced in a study of T cell responses to AZD1222 COVID-19 vaccine. The table came from immunoSEQ multiplex PCR; TCRdb's copy has only in-frame clones and leaves some out. Of roughly 140,000 clones in the sample, around nine tenths were seen once. Specimen: peripheral blood, collected 28 days after the second AZD1222 dose. The source of these receptors is an adult who received the AZD1222 COVID-19 vaccine.

This sequence joins TRBV18 and TRBJ2-2; 8 bases agree with TRBD1. The CDR3 has 18 amino acids. Germline loops: CDR1 KGHSH, CDR2 LQKENI. V gave up 0 bases and J gave up 7 bases; unmatched junction bases: 13. CDR3 sequence reads: CASSPPNRDRPRGGELFF. The CDR3 nucleotides read TGTGCCAGCTCACCACCAAACCGGGACAGGCCCCGAGGCGGGGAGCTGTTTTTT.

The rearrangement joins TRBV7-2 to TRBJ2-6; D may be TRBD2 (7 bases). Trimming removed 5 bases from V and 0 bases from J, with 17 bases in between. The CDR3 extends over 18 amino acids. CDR1 SGHTA and CDR2 FQGNSA come from the germline V gene. CDR3 sequence: CASSGGDMAFSGANVLTF. DNA for the CDR3: TGTGCCAGCAGCGGGGGGGACATGGCCTTCTCTGGGGCCAACGTCCTGACTTTC. Full variable domain (missing parts from reference TRBV7-2 and TRBJ2-6): GAGVSQSPSNKVTEKGKDVELRCDPISGHTALYWYRQSLGQGLEFLIYFQGNSAPDKSGLPSDRFSAERTGGSVSTLTIQRTQQEDSAVYLCASSGGDMAFSGANVLTFGAGSRLTVL.

The chain couples TRBV6-5 to TRBJ1-2; D gene ambiguous. Trimming took off 2 bases at V and 4 bases at J, with 11 bases between the two ends. Germline V gene data show CDR1 as MNHEY and CDR2 as SVGAGI. This CDR3 region has 14 residues. The CDR3 reads CASSYGEGSYGYTF. CDR3 sequence (DNA): TGTGCCAGCAGTTACGGAGAGGGTTCCTATGGCTACACCTTC.

This clone was picked up a small number of times. V gene TRBV5-4 combines with J gene TRBJ2-3; D is possibly TRBD1 or TRBD2 (5 bases each). CDR3 size: 15 residues. Looked up from germline, CDR1 is SGHNT and CDR2 is YYREEE (reference sequence). V lost 0 bases, J lost 2 bases, and 10 bases lay in between. CDR3 protein: CASSLDGGFTDTQYF. CDR3 sequence (DNA): TGTGCCAGCAGCTTGGATGGGGGATTCACAGATACGCAGTATTTT.

The V call is TRBV9, the J call TRBJ2-4; D gene ambiguous. This CDR3 is built from 13 residues. Trimming left V 4 bases short and J 6 bases short, with 11 bases between. Per germline, CDR1 SGDLS and CDR2 YYNGEE. As DNA, the CDR3 is TGTGCCAGCAGCCCTATAAGTGCAAACATTCAGTACTTC. Translated, it gives CASSPISANIQYF.

The J gene is TRBJ2-2, the V gene TRBV6-6; 14 bases are shared with TRBD2. The CDR3 is made up of 16 amino acids. The V and J ends lost 4 bases and 8 bases, in that order; junction bases with no gene match: 6. Per the germline V gene, CDR1 is MNHNY and CDR2 is SVGAGI (reference sequence). The CDR3 DNA sequence: TGTGCCAGCAGTTCCACGGGACTAGCGGGAGTAGGGGAGCTGTTTTTT. This sequence encodes CASSSTGLAGVGELFF.

The chain links TRBV18 to TRBJ2-1; D is perhaps TRBD1 (6 bases). The ends were cut back, 0 bases at V and 8 bases at J, with 8 bases in the middle. Germline CDR1 reads KGHSH; CDR2 reads LQKENI. The CDR3 has 13 amino acids. For the CDR3, the DNA is TGTGCCAGCTCACCACCTAACAGGGATGAGCAGTTCTTC. Encoded protein: CASSPPNRDEQFF.

The genes are TRBV10-1 and TRBJ2-7; 16 bases map to TRBD2. This CDR3 spans 18 amino acids. Germline lookup yields CDR1 WNHNN and CDR2 SYGVQD (reference sequence). V gave up 9 bases and J gave up 6 bases; unmatched junction bases: 17. The CDR3 region is CARLGLAGGPVFLGEQYF. For the CDR3, the DNA is TGCGCCAGGCTGGGACTAGCGGGAGGGCCTGTTTTTCTTGGCGAGCAGTACTTC.

This rearrangement joins TRBV9 to TRBJ2-7; the D call may be TRBD1 or TRBD2 (5 bases each). This CDR3 is built from 12 residues. CDR1 and CDR2 (germline): SGDLS, YYNGEE. The V gene lost 7 bases and the J gene lost 3 bases, with 11 bases spanning the gap. The DNA of the CDR3 is TGTGCCAGCGGGGACCACGGCTACGAGCAGTACTTC. It codes for CASGDHGYEQYF.

The chain is built from TRBV6-5 and TRBJ1-1, with D hard to call. CDR1 is MNHEY, CDR2 SVGAGI, per germline. The CDR3 sequence is 15 residues long. Trimming pared 1 base from V and 0 bases from J, leaving 9 bases between. CDR3 in DNA: TGTGCCAGCAGTTACTTGAAACCCATGAACACTGAAGCTTTCTTT. Its translation is CASSYLKPMNTEAFF.

The V gene is TRBV27, the J gene TRBJ2-7; TRBD1 is a possible D gene (7 bases). The length of the CDR3 is 11 residues. Trimming cost V 6 bases and J 6 bases, with 9 bases left between them. CDR1 and CDR2 from the germline V gene are MNHEY and SMNVEV (reference sequence). The CDR3 protein is CASSRGAEQYF. CDR3 coding DNA: TGTGCCAGCAGCAGGGGGGCCGAGCAGTACTTC.

The CDR3 nucleotides read TGCGCCAGCAGCTTGTGGGGGGCTGATCAGCCCCAGCATTTT. This sequence encodes CASSLWGADQPQHF. This rearrangement joins TRBV5-1 to TRBJ1-5, with D perhaps matching TRBD1 (6 bases). The CDR3 is 14 residues long. The germline V gene has CDR1 SGHRS and CDR2 YFSETQ. V gave up 1 base and J gave up 5 bases, with 10 bases separating them.

The genes are TRBV19 and TRBJ1-1, with D unresolved. This CDR3 comprises 12 residues. CDR1 and CDR2 (germline): LNHDA, SQIVND (reference sequence). Between the trimmed V and J ends, which lost 6 bases and 1 base, there was a span of 6 bases. The CDR3 DNA sequence: TGTGCCAGTAGAAATAAGAACACTGAAGCTTTCTTT. Its translation is CASRNKNTEAFF.

This clone was observed a single time. The V call is TRBV6-2 or TRBV6-3, the J call TRBJ1-2; no reliable D call. The germline CDR1 and CDR2 sequences are MNHEY and SVGEGT. Trimming stripped 4 bases from V and 0 bases from J, with 12 bases between. This CDR3 comprises 15 residues. The CDR3 sequence: CASSSSDTPNYGYTF. The CDR3 nucleotides are TGTGCCAGCAGTTCCTCAGACACCCCTAACTATGGCTACACCTTC.

This chain uses TRBV5-1 with TRBJ2-7; 8 bases match TRBD1. J was trimmed by 0 bases and V by 0 bases; bases with no gene match: 5. The germline V gene has CDR1 SGHRS and CDR2 YFSETQ. CDR3 length: 16 residues. The CDR3 DNA is TGCGCCAGCAGCTTGGTTACAGGGGGAAGCTCCTACGAGCAGTACTTC. It yields the protein CASSLVTGGSSYEQYF.

The sample holds a few counts of this clone. Other nucleotide sequences from this sample produce the same CDR3. This rearrangement joins TRBV6-5 to TRBJ2-2; 8 bases agree with TRBD2. The CDR3 runs to 15 residues. CDR1 is MNHEY and CDR2 is SVGAGI in the germline V gene. The V gene end was trimmed by 3 bases and the J gene end by 5 bases; junction bases not matched to a gene: 5. The CDR3 is CASSYVGRGTGELFF. CDR3 sequence (DNA): TGTGCCAGCAGTTATGTCGGGAGGGGAACCGGGGAGCTGTTTTTT.

With regard to this clone: This sample includes further DNA sequences coding for the same CDR3. The gene calls are TRBV12-3 or TRBV12-4 and TRBJ1-3; no clear D gene. This CDR3 region has 12 residues. V was pared by 3 bases and J by 1 base, with 1 base between. CDR3 sequence (DNA): TGTGCCAGCAGTTTTTCTGGAAACACCATATATTTT. Encoded protein: CASSFSGNTIYF.

In this sample, this clone turned up a few times. The gene calls are TRBV2 and TRBJ2-7; TRBD1 matches 9 bases. The length of the CDR3 is 13 residues. Germline values: CDR1 SNHLY, CDR2 FYNNEI. V shed 7 bases and J 3 bases; nucleotides not matched to a gene: 4. CDR3 region: CASTPGQGYEQYF. CDR3 nucleotide sequence: TGTGCCAGCACCCCGGGACAGGGCTACGAGCAGTACTTC.

The genes are TRBV7-2 and TRBJ2-2, with D possibly matching TRBD2 (5 bases). Trimming stripped 5 bases from V and 0 bases from J, with 10 bases between. Germline V gene sequence: CDR1 SGHTA, CDR2 FQGNSA. The CDR3 contains 15 residues. The CDR3 DNA is TGTGCCAGCAGCCGCACTAGAACGAACACCGGGGAGCTGTTTTTT. Residues: CASSRTRTNTGELFF.

The chain uses TRBV6-5 and TRBJ1-3; 8 bases agree with TRBD1. The CDR3 runs 14 residues. Per the germline V gene, CDR1 is MNHEY and CDR2 is SVGAGI. The junction had 6 bases not matched to a gene; V was cut back by 8 bases and J by 3 bases. This chain's CDR3 is CASLTGGGGNTIYF. The CDR3 region has the DNA TGTGCCAGCCTAACAGGGGGAGGTGGAAACACCATATATTTT.

This chain links TRBV14 with TRBJ1-3, with TRBD1 as a possible D gene (5 bases). Germline CDR1 is SGHDN and CDR2 is FVKESK. The CDR3 spans 17 residues. V lost 1 base and J lost 0, with 13 bases in between. The CDR3 sequence: CASSQGGTLGSGNTIYF. The CDR3 DNA reads as TGTGCCAGCAGCCAAGGGGGGACGCTTGGCTCTGGAAACACCATATATTTT.

The chain uses TRBV6-5 and TRBJ1-5; no firm D call. With 2 bases removed from V and 2 bases from J, the gap between germline ends came to 7 bases. Germline CDR1 MNHEY, CDR2 SVGAGI. The CDR3 sequence is 14 residues long. CDR3 amino acids: CASSYRTGNQPQHF. The CDR3 bases are TGTGCCAGCAGTTACAGGACGGGCAATCAGCCCCAGCATTTT.

The chain has TRBV28 and TRBJ1-5; TRBD1 is a possible D gene (6 bases). Germline CDR1 and CDR2: MDHEN and SYDVKM. There are 18 residues in the CDR3. V shed 3 bases and J shed 5 bases, with 23 bases lying between them. The CDR3 coding sequence is TGTGCCAGCAGTTTCTCCCAGGGGCTGGGGTCATCAGATCAGCCCCAGCATTTT. Translated, it gives CASSFSQGLGSSDQPQHF.

The CDR3 DNA follows: TGTGCCAGCAGCCAACGGCAGGATAACTATGGCTACACCTTC. Encoded protein: CASSQRQDNYGYTF. This chain links TRBV16 with TRBJ1-2; no clear D gene. Trimming cost V 2 bases and J 1 base, with 8 bases left between them. This CDR3 is 14 amino acids long. Germline V gives CDR1 KGHSY, CDR2 FQNENV.

V usage is TRBV20-1 and J usage is TRBJ2-6; TRBD1 aligns across 8 bases. After removal of 3 bases from V and 0 bases from J, the junction contained 1 base not matched to a gene. CDR1 is DFQATT and CDR2 is SNEGSKA in the germline V gene (reference sequence). The CDR3 is made up of 15 amino acids. This chain's CDR3 is CSASQGASGANVLTF. As DNA, the CDR3 is TGCAGTGCTAGTCAGGGGGCCTCTGGGGCCAACGTCCTGACTTTC.